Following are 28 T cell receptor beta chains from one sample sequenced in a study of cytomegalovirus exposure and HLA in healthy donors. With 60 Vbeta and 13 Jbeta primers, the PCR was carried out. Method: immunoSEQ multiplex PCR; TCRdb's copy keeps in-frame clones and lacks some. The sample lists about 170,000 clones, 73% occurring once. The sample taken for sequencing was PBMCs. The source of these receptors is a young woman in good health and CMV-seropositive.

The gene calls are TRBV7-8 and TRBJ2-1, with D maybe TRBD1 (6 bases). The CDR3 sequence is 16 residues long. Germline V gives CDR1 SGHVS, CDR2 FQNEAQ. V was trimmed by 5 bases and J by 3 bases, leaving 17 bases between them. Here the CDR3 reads CASSPTGTPLYNEQFF. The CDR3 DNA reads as TGTGCCAGCAGCCCAACAGGGACACCCCTCTACAATGAGCAGTTCTTC.

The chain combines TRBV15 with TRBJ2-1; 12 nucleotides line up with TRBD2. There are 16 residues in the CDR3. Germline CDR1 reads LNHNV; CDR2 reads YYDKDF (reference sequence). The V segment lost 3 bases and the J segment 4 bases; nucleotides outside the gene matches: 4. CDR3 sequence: CATSRDLAGGYNEQFF. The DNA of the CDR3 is TGTGCCACCAGCAGGGATCTAGCGGGGGGGTACAATGAGCAGTTCTTC.

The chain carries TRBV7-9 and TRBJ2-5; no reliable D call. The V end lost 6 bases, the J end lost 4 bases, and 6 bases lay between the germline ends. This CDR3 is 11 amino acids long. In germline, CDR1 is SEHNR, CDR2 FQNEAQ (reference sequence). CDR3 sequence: CASRPVETQYF. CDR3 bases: TGTGCCAGCAGGCCGGTAGAGACCCAGTACTTC.

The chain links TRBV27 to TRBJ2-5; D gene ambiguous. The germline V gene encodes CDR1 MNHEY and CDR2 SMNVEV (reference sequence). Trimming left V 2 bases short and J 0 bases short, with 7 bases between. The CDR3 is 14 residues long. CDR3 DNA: TGTGCCAGCAGTTTAGGGCAGTACCAAGAGACCCAGTACTTC. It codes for CASSLGQYQETQYF.

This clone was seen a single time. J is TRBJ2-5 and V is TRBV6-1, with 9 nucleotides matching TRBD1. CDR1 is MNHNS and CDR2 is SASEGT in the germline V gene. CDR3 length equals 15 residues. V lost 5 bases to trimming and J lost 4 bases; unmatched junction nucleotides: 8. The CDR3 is CASSKPTGGGETQYF. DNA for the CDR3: TGTGCCAGCAGTAAACCGACAGGGGGTGGAGAGACCCAGTACTTC.

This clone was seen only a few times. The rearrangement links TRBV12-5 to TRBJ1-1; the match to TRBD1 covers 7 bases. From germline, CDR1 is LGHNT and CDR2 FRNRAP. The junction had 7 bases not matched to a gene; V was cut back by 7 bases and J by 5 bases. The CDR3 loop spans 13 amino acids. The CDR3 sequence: CASALGDRTEAFF. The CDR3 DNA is TGTGCTAGTGCCTTGGGGGACAGAACTGAAGCTTTCTTT.

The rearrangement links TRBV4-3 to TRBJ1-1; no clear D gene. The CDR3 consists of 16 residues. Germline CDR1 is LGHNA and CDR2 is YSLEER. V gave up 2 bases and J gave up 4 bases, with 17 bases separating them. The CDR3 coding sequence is TGCGCCAGCAGCCAAAGCCCGAGACTGAGCGCCACTGAAGCTTTCTTT. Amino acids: CASSQSPRLSATEAFF.

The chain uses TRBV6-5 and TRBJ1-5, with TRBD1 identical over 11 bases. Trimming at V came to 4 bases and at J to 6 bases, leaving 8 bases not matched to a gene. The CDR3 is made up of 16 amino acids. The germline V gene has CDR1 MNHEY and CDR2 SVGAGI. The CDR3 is CASSSGQGARGQPQHF. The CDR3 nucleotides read TGTGCCAGCAGTTCAGGACAGGGGGCACGGGGTCAGCCCCAGCATTTT.

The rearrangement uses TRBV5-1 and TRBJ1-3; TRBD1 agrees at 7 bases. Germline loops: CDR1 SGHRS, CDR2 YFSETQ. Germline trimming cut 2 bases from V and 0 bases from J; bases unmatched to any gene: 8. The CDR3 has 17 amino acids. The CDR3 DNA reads TGCGCCAGCAGCTTCGGGCCCGGGACAGCCTCTGGAAACACCATATATTTT. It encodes CASSFGPGTASGNTIYF.

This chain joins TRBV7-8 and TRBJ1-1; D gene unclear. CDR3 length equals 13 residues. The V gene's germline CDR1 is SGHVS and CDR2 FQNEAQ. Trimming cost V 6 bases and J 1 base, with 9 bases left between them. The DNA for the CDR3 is TGTGCCAGCAGTATTACGGGGAACACTGAAGCTTTCTTT. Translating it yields CASSITGNTEAFF.

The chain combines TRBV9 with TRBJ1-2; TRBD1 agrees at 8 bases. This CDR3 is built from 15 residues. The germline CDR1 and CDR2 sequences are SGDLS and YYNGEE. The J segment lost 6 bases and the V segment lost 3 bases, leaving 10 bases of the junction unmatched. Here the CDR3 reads CASSGVGETGDGYTF. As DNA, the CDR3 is TGTGCCAGCAGCGGGGTCGGGGAGACAGGGGATGGCTACACCTTC.

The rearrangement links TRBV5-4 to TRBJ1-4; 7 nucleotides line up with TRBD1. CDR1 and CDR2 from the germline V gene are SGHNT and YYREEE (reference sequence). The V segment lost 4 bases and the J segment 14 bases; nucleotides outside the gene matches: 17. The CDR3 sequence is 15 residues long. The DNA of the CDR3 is TGTGCCAGCAGCACCGGGACAGCTTCCGGGCCGAACCTGTTTTTT. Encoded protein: CASSTGTASGPNLFF. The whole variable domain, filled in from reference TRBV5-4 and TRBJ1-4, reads ETGVTQSPTHLIKTRGQQVTLRCSSQSGHNTVSWYQQALGQGPQFIFQYYREEENGRGNFPPRFSGLQFPNYSSELNVNALELDDSALYLCASSTGTASGPNLFFGSGTQLSVL.

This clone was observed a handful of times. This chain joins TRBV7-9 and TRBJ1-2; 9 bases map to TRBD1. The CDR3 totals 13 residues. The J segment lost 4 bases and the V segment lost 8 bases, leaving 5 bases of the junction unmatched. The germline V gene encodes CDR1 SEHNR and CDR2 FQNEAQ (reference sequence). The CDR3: CASHDRGSYGYTF. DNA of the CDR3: TGTGCCAGCCACGACAGGGGGAGCTATGGCTACACCTTC.

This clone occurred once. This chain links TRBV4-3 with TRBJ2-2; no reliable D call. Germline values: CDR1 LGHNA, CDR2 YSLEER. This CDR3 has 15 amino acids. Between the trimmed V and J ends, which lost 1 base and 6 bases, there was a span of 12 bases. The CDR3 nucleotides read TGCGCCAGCAGCCAAGGTCTATATCGGTCCGGGGAGCTGTTTTTT. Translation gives CASSQGLYRSGELFF.

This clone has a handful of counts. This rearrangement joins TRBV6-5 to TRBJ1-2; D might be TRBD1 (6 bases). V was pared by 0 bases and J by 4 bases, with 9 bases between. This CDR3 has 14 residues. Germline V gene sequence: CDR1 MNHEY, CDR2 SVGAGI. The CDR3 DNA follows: TGTGCCAGCAGTTACTCAGGGGGTGGCTATGGCTACACCTTC. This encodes CASSYSGGGYGYTF.

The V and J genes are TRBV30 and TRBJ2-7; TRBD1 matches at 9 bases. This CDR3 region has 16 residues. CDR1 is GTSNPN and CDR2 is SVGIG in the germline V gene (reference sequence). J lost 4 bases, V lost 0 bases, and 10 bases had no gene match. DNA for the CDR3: TGTGCCTGGAGTGTACCCCAGGACAGGGGAGGGTACGAGCAGTACTTC. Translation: CAWSVPQDRGGYEQYF.

The CDR3 spells CASSPRQGGVGELFF. As DNA, the CDR3 is TGCGCCAGCAGCCCACGACAGGGTGGTGTCGGGGAGCTGTTTTTT. The V call is TRBV4-1, the J call TRBJ2-2; 7 bases are shared with TRBD1. V gave up 4 bases and J gave up 7 bases; unmatched junction bases: 9. Germline V gene data show CDR1 as MGHRA and CDR2 as YSYEKL. This CDR3 has 15 residues.

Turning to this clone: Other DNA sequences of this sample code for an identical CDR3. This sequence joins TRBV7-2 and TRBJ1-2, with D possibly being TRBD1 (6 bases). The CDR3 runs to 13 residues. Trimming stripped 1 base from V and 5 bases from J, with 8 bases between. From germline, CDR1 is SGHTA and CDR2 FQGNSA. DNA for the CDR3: TGTGCCAGCAGCTTAGGGACAGAGTATGGCTACACCTTC. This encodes CASSLGTEYGYTF.

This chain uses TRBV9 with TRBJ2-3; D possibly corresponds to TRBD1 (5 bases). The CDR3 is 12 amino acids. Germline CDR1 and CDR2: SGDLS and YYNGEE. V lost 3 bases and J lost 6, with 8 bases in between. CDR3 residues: CASSDRFDTQYF. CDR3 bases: TGTGCCAGCAGCGACAGGTTTGATACGCAGTATTTT.

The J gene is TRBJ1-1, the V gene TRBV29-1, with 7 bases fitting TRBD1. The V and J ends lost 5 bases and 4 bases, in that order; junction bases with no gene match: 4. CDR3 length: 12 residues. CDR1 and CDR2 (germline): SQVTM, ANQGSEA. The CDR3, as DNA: TGCAGCGTTAACAGGGGCGGCACTGAAGCTTTCTTT. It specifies CSVNRGGTEAFF.

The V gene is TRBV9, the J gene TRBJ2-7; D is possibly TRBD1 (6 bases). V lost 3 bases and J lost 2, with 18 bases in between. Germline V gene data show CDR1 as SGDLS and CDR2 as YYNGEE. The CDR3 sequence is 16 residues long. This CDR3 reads CASSGDTGTKAYEQYF. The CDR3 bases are TGTGCCAGCAGCGGTGATACCGGGACAAAAGCCTACGAGCAGTACTTC. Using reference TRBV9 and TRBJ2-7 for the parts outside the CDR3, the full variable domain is DSGVTQTPKHLITATGQRVTLRCSPRSGDLSVYWYQQSLDQGLQFLIQYYNGEERAKGNILERFSAQQFPDLHSELNLSSLELGDSALYFCASSGDTGTKAYEQYFGPGTRLTVT.

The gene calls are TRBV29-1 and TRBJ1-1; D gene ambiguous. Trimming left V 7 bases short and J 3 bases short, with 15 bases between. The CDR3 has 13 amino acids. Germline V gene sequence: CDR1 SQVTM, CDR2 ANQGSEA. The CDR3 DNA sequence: TGCAGCGCCGCCCTCGGTCGGGACACTGAAGCTTTCTTT. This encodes CSAALGRDTEAFF.

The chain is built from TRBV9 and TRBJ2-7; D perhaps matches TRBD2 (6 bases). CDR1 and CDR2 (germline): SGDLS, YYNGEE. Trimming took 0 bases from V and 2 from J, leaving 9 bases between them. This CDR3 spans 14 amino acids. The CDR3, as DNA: TGTGCCAGCAGCGTAGGACTAGGGACCTACGAGCAGTACTTC. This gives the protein CASSVGLGTYEQYF.

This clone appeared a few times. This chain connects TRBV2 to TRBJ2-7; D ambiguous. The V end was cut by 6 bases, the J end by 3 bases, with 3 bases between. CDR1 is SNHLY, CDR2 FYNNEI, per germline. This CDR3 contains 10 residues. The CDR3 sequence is CASSRYEQYF. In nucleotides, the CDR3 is TGTGCCAGCAGCCGCTACGAGCAGTACTTC. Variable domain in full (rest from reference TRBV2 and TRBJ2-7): EPEVTQTPSHQVTQMGQEVILRCVPISNHLYFYWYRQILGQKVEFLVSFYNNEISEKSEIFDDQFSVERPDGSNFTLKIRSTKLEDSAMYFCASSRYEQYFGPGTRLTVT.

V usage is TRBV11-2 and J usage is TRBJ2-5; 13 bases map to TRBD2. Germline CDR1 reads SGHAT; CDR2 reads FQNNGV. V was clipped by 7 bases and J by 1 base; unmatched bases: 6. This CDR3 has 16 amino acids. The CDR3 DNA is TGTGCCAGCAACTCCAGACTAGCGGGGGGCCAAGAGACCCAGTACTTC. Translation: CASNSRLAGGQETQYF.

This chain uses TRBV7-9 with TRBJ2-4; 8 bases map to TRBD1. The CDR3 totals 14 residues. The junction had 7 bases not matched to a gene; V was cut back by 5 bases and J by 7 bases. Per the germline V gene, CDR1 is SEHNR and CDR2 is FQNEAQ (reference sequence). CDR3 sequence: CASSLSWTGNIQYF. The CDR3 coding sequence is TGTGCCAGCAGCCTCAGCTGGACAGGGAACATTCAGTACTTC.

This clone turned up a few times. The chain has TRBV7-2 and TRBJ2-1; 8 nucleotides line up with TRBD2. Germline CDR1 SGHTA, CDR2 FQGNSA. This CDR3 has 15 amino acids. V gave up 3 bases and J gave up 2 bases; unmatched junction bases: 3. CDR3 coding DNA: TGTGCCAGCAGCTTTAGCGGGGCAACCTACAATGAGCAGTTCTTC. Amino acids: CASSFSGATYNEQFF.

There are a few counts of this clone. This CDR3 reads CASRRTSTDTQYF. The CDR3 nucleotides read TGTGCCAGCAGGAGGACTAGCACAGATACGCAGTATTTT. The chain links TRBV7-2 to TRBJ2-3, with a possible D match to TRBD2 (5 bases). V was clipped by 6 bases and J by 0 bases, with 7 bases between them. This CDR3 is built from 13 residues. CDR1 and CDR2 from the germline V gene are SGHTA and FQGNSA.